Below are 19 T cell receptor beta chains sequenced from a single sample in a study of cytomegalovirus exposure and HLA in healthy donors. Sequencing used immunoSEQ multiplex PCR; TCRdb keeps in-frame clones, though not all of them. The table lists tens of thousands of clones, approximately 96% of them singletons, with roughly 4.5% in the top ten. Sequencing was performed on PBMCs. These receptors came from a woman between 18 and 29 years old in good health and CMV-seropositive.

The chain recombines TRBV4-1 with TRBJ2-2; 10 bases map to TRBD2. Looked up from germline, CDR1 is MGHRA and CDR2 is YSYEKL. The CDR3 length is 21 residues. V lost 0 bases and J lost 7; bases outside the gene matches: 20. The CDR3 region has the DNA TGCGCCAGCAGCCAAGACCGTCGGGCTAGCGGGAGTCGAGTTGTGGTCGGGGAGCTGTTTTTT. It is translated as CASSQDRRASGSRVVVGELFF.

The genes are TRBV25-1 and TRBJ2-1, with no clear D. CDR1 MGHDK and CDR2 SYGVNS come from the germline V gene. This CDR3 spans 11 amino acids. Between the trimmed V and J ends, which lost 5 bases and 8 bases, there was a span of 7 bases. The CDR3: CASSLGDEQFF. CDR3 DNA sequence: TGTGCCAGCAGTTTGGGCGATGAGCAGTTCTTC.

The chain has TRBV7-9 and TRBJ2-7; D possibly corresponds to TRBD2 (6 bases). Germline lookup yields CDR1 SEHNR and CDR2 FQNEAQ (reference sequence). V gave up 5 bases and J gave up 6 bases, with 11 bases separating them. This CDR3 is 12 amino acids long. The CDR3 sequence is CASSRSGFEQYF. The CDR3 region has the DNA TGTGCCAGCAGCCGCAGCGGGTTCGAGCAGTACTTC.

The chain uses TRBV2 and TRBJ1-1; a weak D match, TRBD1 (6 bases). The V gene's germline CDR1 is SNHLY and CDR2 FYNNEI. V was shortened by 10 bases and J by 3 bases, with 15 bases between the two germline ends. This CDR3 contains 13 residues. The CDR3: CATLLRGDTEAFF. The DNA for the CDR3 is TGTGCCACCCTCCTCAGGGGAGACACTGAAGCTTTCTTT.

The chain is built from TRBV7-2 and TRBJ2-1; a weak D match, TRBD2 (5 bases). The CDR3 runs 12 residues. Germline assignment: CDR1 SGHTA and CDR2 FQGNSA. The germline V and J ends were trimmed by 1 base and 10 bases, with 8 bases remaining between them. The CDR3: CASSLGGGEQFF. The CDR3 coding sequence is TGTGCCAGCAGCTTAGGTGGCGGGGAGCAGTTCTTC.

The V and J genes are TRBV19 and TRBJ1-1, with 7 nucleotides matching TRBD1. CDR1 and CDR2 from the germline V gene are LNHDA and SQIVND (reference sequence). The CDR3 covers 14 residues. V shed 6 bases, J shed 7 bases, and the junction held 11 bases outside the gene matches. The CDR3 nucleotides are TGTGCCAGTAGACCTACAGGGGTAAGTGGTGAAGCTTTCTTT. It codes for CASRPTGVSGEAFF.

The chain joins TRBV19 to TRBJ1-1; D unclear. Germline CDR1 reads LNHDA; CDR2 reads SQIVND (reference sequence). The CDR3 loop spans 13 amino acids. V was trimmed by 2 bases and J by 1 base, leaving 5 bases between them. In DNA, the CDR3 is TGTGCCAGTAGTATATCGAGGAACACTGAAGCTTTCTTT. It specifies CASSISRNTEAFF.

The V gene is TRBV28, the J gene TRBJ1-1; TRBD1 might be the D (5 bases). V was clipped by 6 bases and J by 7 bases, with 12 bases between them. From germline, CDR1 is MDHEN and CDR2 SYDVKM. CDR3 size: 12 residues. The CDR3 loop reads CASSSLGGEAFF. For the CDR3, the DNA is TGTGCCAGCAGCTCCCTGGGGGGTGAAGCTTTCTTT.

Of note for this clone: The sample contains more than one DNA sequence encoding this CDR3. V and J are TRBV7-9 and TRBJ2-1; the D gene is possibly TRBD2 (5 bases). CDR1 and CDR2 (germline): SEHNR, FQNEAQ (reference sequence). V was clipped by 5 bases and J by 0 bases, with 11 bases between them. This CDR3 has 15 amino acids. The CDR3 bases are TGTGCCAGCAGCCCCAGCGGTAGCTCCTACAATGAGCAGTTCTTC. It translates to CASSPSGSSYNEQFF.

This chain links TRBV15 with TRBJ1-1, with a possible D match to TRBD1 (5 bases). With 0 bases removed from V and 5 bases from J, the gap between germline ends came to 7 bases. Per the germline V gene, CDR1 is LNHNV and CDR2 is YYDKDF (reference sequence). The length of the CDR3 is 13 residues. The CDR3 nucleotides are TGTGCCACCAGCAGAGAGGGGGGGACTGAAGCTTTCTTT. Protein: CATSREGGTEAFF.

This chain joins TRBV5-1 and TRBJ2-3, with 7 bases that match TRBD1. V trimming: 0 bases; J trimming: 0 bases; junction bases outside the gene matches: 1. The germline gives CDR1 SGHRS, CDR2 YFSETQ. CDR3 length: 15 residues. Here the CDR3 DNA reads TGCGCCAGCAGCTTGGCGGGACAGAGCACAGATACGCAGTATTTT. The encoded protein is CASSLAGQSTDTQYF.

By proportion, this clone is large. This rearrangement joins TRBV7-2 to TRBJ2-7; D is undetermined. Germline CDR1 is SGHTA and CDR2 is FQGNSA. The CDR3 runs 15 residues. Trimming removed 1 base from V and 4 bases from J, with 14 bases in between. CDR3 DNA: TGTGCCAGCAGCTTAGAAATCGGGTCTACGTACGAGCAGTACTTC. Translating gives CASSLEIGSTYEQYF.

This sequence joins TRBV13 and TRBJ2-5; 11 bases fit TRBD2. The CDR3 contains 18 residues. Per germline, CDR1 PRHDT and CDR2 FYEKMQ (reference sequence). Trimming took 4 bases from V and 4 from J; bases not matched to a gene: 14. The CDR3 nucleotides are TGTGCCAGCAGCTCCCGGGAATCAACTAGCGGGAGCCCAGAGACCCAGTACTTC. Residues: CASSSRESTSGSPETQYF.

The V gene is TRBV4-1, the J gene TRBJ1-3; D not resolved. The V gene lost 1 base and the J gene lost 2 bases, with 15 bases spanning the gap. The CDR3 has 17 amino acids. Per germline, CDR1 MGHRA and CDR2 YSYEKL. CDR3 sequence reads: CASSQGPPGATGNTIYF. The DNA for the CDR3 is TGCGCCAGCAGCCAAGGCCCGCCGGGAGCTACTGGAAACACCATATATTTT.

The chain employs TRBV11-2 and TRBJ1-1, with 8 bases matching TRBD1. The CDR3 consists of 15 residues. Trimming removed 5 bases from V and 4 bases from J; junction bases left unmatched: 9. From germline, CDR1 is SGHAT and CDR2 FQNNGV. Here the CDR3 reads CASSPWTGRSTEAFF. CDR3 in DNA: TGTGCCAGCAGCCCCTGGACAGGGCGGAGCACTGAAGCTTTCTTT.

The V call is TRBV15, the J call TRBJ2-3; D is unclear. Deletions cut 0 bases from V and 14 bases from J, with 12 bases between. The germline V gene has CDR1 LNHNV and CDR2 YYDKDF (reference sequence). The CDR3 totals 12 residues. CDR3 sequence: CATSRDHKERYF. CDR3 coding DNA: TGTGCCACCAGCAGAGATCACAAGGAGCGGTATTTT.

This chain uses TRBV7-2 with TRBJ2-7; the D gene is possibly TRBD2 (6 bases). The CDR3 extends over 15 amino acids. Trimming removed 0 bases at V and 4 bases at J, with 13 bases between. Germline V CDR1 and CDR2: SGHTA, FQGNSA. CDR3 sequence reads: CASSLASWREYEQYF. The CDR3 DNA reads TGTGCCAGCAGCTTAGCCTCCTGGCGGGAATACGAGCAGTACTTC.

The chain links TRBV27 to TRBJ1-5; a weak D match, TRBD1 (5 bases). Germline loops: CDR1 MNHEY, CDR2 SMNVEV (reference sequence). There are 15 residues in the CDR3. V lost 5 bases and J 3 bases, leaving 14 bases between the germline ends. CDR3 loop: CASSPRSGLNQPQHF. DNA of the CDR3: TGTGCCAGCAGTCCGAGATCGGGACTCAATCAGCCCCAGCATTTT.

The V gene is TRBV13, the J gene TRBJ1-1; D remains unclear. The CDR3 is 13 amino acids. Looked up from germline, CDR1 is PRHDT and CDR2 is FYEKMQ (reference sequence). The ends were cut back, 1 base at V and 1 base at J, with 4 bases in the middle. In DNA, the CDR3 is TGTGCCAGCAGCTTAGCCAGGAACACTGAAGCTTTCTTT. Amino acids: CASSLARNTEAFF.